This T cell receptor (beta chain) was obtained from a study of OX40 agonist ivuxolimab in advanced cancers. Study-wide background: Enrollees could have had prior anti-PD-1, anti-PD-L1 or anti-CTLA-4 therapy, which about 40% had received.

The study's findings and limits: Expanded clones were, on average, more numerous in CD8+ T cells than in CD4+.

The method was immunoSEQ multiplex PCR; TCRdb's version includes in-frame clones alone and lacks a portion of them. The sample includes about 52,000 clones, 85% to 95% of them seen just once. The V and J ends lost 7 bases and 4 bases, in that order; junction bases with no gene match: 8. The CDR3 loop spans 15 amino acids. Germline lookup yields CDR1 MNHEY and CDR2 SVGAGI. As to this clone: Its antigen is as yet unknown.

J is TRBJ2-1 and V is TRBV6-5; 9 nucleotides line up with TRBD2. This material consisted of CD4+ or CD8+ T cells sorted from blood, taken in a trial of the OX40 agonist ivuxolimab. The receptor's source is an adult with an advanced solid tumor such as melanoma, head and neck, liver or kidney cancer. CDR3 protein: CASMGSGGSYNEQFF. The CDR3 nucleotides are TGTGCCAGCATGGGCAGCGGGGGGTCGTACAATGAGCAGTTCTTC.